This T cell receptor (beta chain) was captured in a study of chronic HIV infection and antiretroviral therapy. From germline, CDR1 is LGHNA and CDR2 YSLEER. The CDR3 is 15 residues long. V lost 2 bases and J lost 2, with 13 bases in between. This clonotype turned up a few times. One entry per CDR3 protein results from TCRdb running MiXCR on the 5' RACE reads. The table has about 31,000 distinct CDR3 sequences, 8% to 10% seen once. The receptor comes from an adult who had HIV and had not received antiretroviral therapy, or was an uninfected healthy control (not recorded which). Sample: peripheral blood. The chain uses TRBV4-3 and TRBJ2-7; possibly TRBD1 for D (6 bases). This chain's CDR3 is CASSQTGSDTYEQYF. Written as DNA, the CDR3 is TGCGCCAGCAGCCAAACAGGGTCCGATACCTACGAGCAGTACTTC.